This is a list of T cell receptor beta chains from one sample in a study of beta chain features in type 1 diabetes. The table came from immunoSEQ multiplex PCR; TCRdb's copy has only in-frame clones and leaves some out. The table includes 500,000 to 850,000 clones, about 14% detected once. Input material: naive CD4+ T cells from blood. These receptors were collected from a man aged 18 to 30 with type 1 diabetes. The CDR3 runs from the conserved cysteine through the conserved F or W. The order of the fields is clone size, J gene, V gene, D gene, CDR3 DNA, CDR3 protein. The D gene is left open where the match is weak. Expanded clones get a size class; other rows say once, few or many, or leave the size out.

clone size: NA; J gene: TRBJ2-5; V gene: TRBV21-1; D gene: NA; CDR3 DNA: TGTGCCAGCAGCAAAGAAAAGGACCTGGAGACCCAGTACTTC; CDR3 protein: CASSKEKDLETQYF
clone size: few; J gene: TRBJ2-7; V gene: TRBV28; D gene: NA; CDR3 DNA: TGTGCCAGCAGTTTAGTGGGGGGACTCCAAGGCTACGAGCAGTACTTC; CDR3 protein: CASSLVGGLQGYEQYF
clone size: few; J gene: TRBJ1-6; V gene: TRBV28; D gene: NA; CDR3 DNA: TGTGCCAGCAGCCGGGCTTTTGCCTATAATTCACCCCTCCACTTT; CDR3 protein: CASSRAFAYNSPLHF
clone size: few; J gene: TRBJ2-2; V gene: TRBV5-6; D gene: NA; CDR3 DNA: TGTGCCAGCAGTTTTGACCCCGGGGAGCTGTTTTTT; CDR3 protein: CASSFDPGELFF
clone size: NA; J gene: TRBJ2-7; V gene: TRBV9; D gene: NA; CDR3 DNA: TGTGCCAGCAGCGCCACGGACCTCTACGAGCAGTACTTC; CDR3 protein: CASSATDLYEQYF
clone size: NA; J gene: TRBJ2-5; V gene: TRBV7-2; D gene: NA; CDR3 DNA: TGTGCCAGCAGCTTTCAGGGGGAGACCCAGTACTTC; CDR3 protein: CASSFQGETQYF
clone size: few; J gene: TRBJ2-5; V gene: TRBV7-8; D gene: NA; CDR3 DNA: TGTGCCAGCAGCTTAGAACGGCAGCTTAGGGCAGAGACCCAGTACTTC; CDR3 protein: CASSLERQLRAETQYF
clone size: NA; J gene: TRBJ2-1; V gene: TRBV14; D gene: TRBD1; CDR3 DNA: TGTGCCAGCAGCCTCGGGACAGGGGGCTTCAATGAGCAGTTCTTC; CDR3 protein: CASSLGTGGFNEQFF
clone size: NA; J gene: TRBJ2-3; V gene: TRBV10-3; D gene: NA; CDR3 DNA: TGTGCCGTACAGAGCACAGATACGCAGTATTTT; CDR3 protein: CAVQSTDTQYF
clone size: NA; J gene: TRBJ2-1; V gene: TRBV30; D gene: NA; CDR3 DNA: TGTGCCTGGAGTGTACAGCTGGCAGGCAATGAGCAGTTCTTC; CDR3 protein: CAWSVQLAGNEQFF
clone size: few; J gene: TRBJ2-1; V gene: TRBV4-3; D gene: TRBD1; CDR3 DNA: TGCGCCAGCAGCCACACCGGGACAGGGTGGAATGAGCAGTTCTTC; CDR3 protein: CASSHTGTGWNEQFF
clone size: NA; J gene: TRBJ2-7; V gene: TRBV29-1; D gene: TRBD2; CDR3 DNA: TGCAGCGTTGAAGATGGACTAGCGGGGACTAGCTCCTACGAGCAGTACTTC; CDR3 protein: CSVEDGLAGTSSYEQYF
clone size: NA; J gene: TRBJ2-7; V gene: TRBV27; D gene: NA; CDR3 DNA: TGTGCCAGCAGTCTAACCAGGGCGGGCGAGCAGTACTTC; CDR3 protein: CASSLTRAGEQYF
clone size: few; J gene: TRBJ2-7; V gene: TRBV30; D gene: NA; CDR3 DNA: TGTGCCTGGAGGATAGGTTCCTACGAGCAGTACTTC; CDR3 protein: CAWRIGSYEQYF
clone size: few; J gene: TRBJ1-3; V gene: TRBV7-6; D gene: TRBD1; CDR3 DNA: TGTGCCAGCAGCTTAGCTGGCAGGGGGTCCGGAAACACCATATATTTT; CDR3 protein: CASSLAGRGSGNTIYF
clone size: NA; J gene: TRBJ2-6; V gene: TRBV7-3; D gene: NA; CDR3 DNA: TGTGCCAGCAGCTCAGGCCCAGACCCTGGGGCCAACGTCCTGACTTTC; CDR3 protein: CASSSGPDPGANVLTF
clone size: few; J gene: TRBJ2-7; V gene: TRBV30; D gene: TRBD1; CDR3 DNA: TGTGCCTGGAGTGTACCGAGACAGGGTGGGTACGAGCAGTACTTC; CDR3 protein: CAWSVPRQGGYEQYF
clone size: NA; J gene: TRBJ2-1; V gene: TRBV6-1; D gene: TRBD2; CDR3 DNA: TGTGCCAGCAGTGTAATTCGGCTAGCGGGAGGTAGAGGTGAGCAGTTCTTC; CDR3 protein: CASSVIRLAGGRGEQFF
clone size: NA; J gene: TRBJ1-4; V gene: TRBV30; D gene: NA; CDR3 DNA: TGTGCCTGGTTGCAGGGGTCTAATGAAAAACTGTTTTTT; CDR3 protein: CAWLQGSNEKLFF
clone size: NA; J gene: TRBJ1-1; V gene: TRBV7-3; D gene: NA; CDR3 DNA: TGTGCCAGCAGCTTGGATAGGGACACTGAAGCTTTCTTT; CDR3 protein: CASSLDRDTEAFF